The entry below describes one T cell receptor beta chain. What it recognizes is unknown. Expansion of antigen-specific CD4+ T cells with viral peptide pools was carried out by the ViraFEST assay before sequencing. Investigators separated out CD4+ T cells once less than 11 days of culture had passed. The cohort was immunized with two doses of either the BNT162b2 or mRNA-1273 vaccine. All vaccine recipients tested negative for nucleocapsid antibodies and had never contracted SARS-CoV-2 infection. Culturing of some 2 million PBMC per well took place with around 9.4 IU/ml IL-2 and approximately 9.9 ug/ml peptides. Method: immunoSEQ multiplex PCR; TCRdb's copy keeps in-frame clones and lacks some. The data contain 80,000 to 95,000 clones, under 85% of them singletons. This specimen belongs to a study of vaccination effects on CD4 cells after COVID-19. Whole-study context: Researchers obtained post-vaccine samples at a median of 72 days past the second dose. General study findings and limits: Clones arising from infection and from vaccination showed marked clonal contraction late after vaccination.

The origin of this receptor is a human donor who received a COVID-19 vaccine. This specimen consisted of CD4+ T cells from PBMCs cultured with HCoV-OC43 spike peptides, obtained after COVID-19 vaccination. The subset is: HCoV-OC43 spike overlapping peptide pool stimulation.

CDR3 in amino acids: CASSSRAKAREGQFF. DNA of the CDR3: TGTGCCAGCAGTTCGCGGGCCAAAGCGAGGGAGGGGCAGTTCTTC. This chain joins TRBV28 and TRBJ2-1; TRBD2 matches at 7 bases. The CDR3 is 15 residues long. Trimming removed 4 bases from V and 12 bases from J; junction bases left unmatched: 15. CDR1 is MDHEN and CDR2 is SYDVKM in the germline V gene.